The 3 T cell receptor beta chains below all came from one sample that was sequenced in a study of blood T cell repertoires in COVID-19. Assay: immunoSEQ multiplex PCR; the TCRdb copy retains only in-frame clones and omits some. The top ten clones hold 8.9% of a sample with about 210,000 clones, approximately 81% of them seen once. Sequencing input: PBMCs or T cells enriched from blood (not recorded which). The origin of the receptors is a woman between 50 and 59 years old with acute COVID-19.

The DNA of the CDR3 is TGTGCCAGCAGCTTAGGCGGGACTAGCGCAGTCTTAGAGACCCAGTACTTC. Encoded protein: CASSLGGTSAVLETQYF. The rearrangement uses TRBV11-3 and TRBJ2-5; TRBD2 matches at 10 bases. V lost 1 base to trimming and J lost 4 bases; unmatched junction nucleotides: 9. Germline V CDR1 and CDR2: SGHNT, YENEEA. The CDR3 is made up of 17 amino acids.

This clone has just one count. V is TRBV24-1 and J is TRBJ1-4, with TRBD1 identical over 8 bases. The trim removed 3 bases at V and 12 bases at J, leaving 5 bases unmatched. The CDR3 consists of 13 residues. Germline CDR1 is KGHDR and CDR2 is SFDVKD. The CDR3 region has the DNA TGTGCCACCAGTGATAACGACAGGGGCCAACTGTTTTTT. Its translation is CATSDNDRGQLFF.

The gene calls are TRBV19 and TRBJ1-2, with D maybe TRBD1 (5 bases). Trimming pared 6 bases from V and 3 bases from J, leaving 11 bases between. This CDR3 comprises 13 residues. The germline CDR1 and CDR2 sequences are LNHDA and SQIVND (reference sequence). CDR3 in amino acids: CASRTTQDYGYTF. DNA of the CDR3: TGTGCCAGTAGAACCACACAGGACTATGGCTACACCTTC. Filled out from reference TRBV19 and TRBJ1-2, the complete variable domain reads DGGITQSPKYLFRKEGQNVTLSCEQNLNHDAMYWYRQDPGQGLRLIYYSQIVNDFQKGDIAEGYSVSREKKESFPLTVTSAQKNPTAFYLCASRTTQDYGYTFGSGTRLTVV.